This record concerns one TCR beta chain sequence. Per the original data handling: Estimation of nucleated cell counts was performed using reference gene primer amplification. Clones were read by immunoSEQ multiplex PCR, and TCRdb kept only the in-frame ones, dropping some. The D gene and trimming were derived from the DNA, and the V and J assignments and clone size from that table. The sample lists about 300,000 clones, 89% occurring once. This record belongs to a study of blood T cell repertoires in COVID-19. In the study overall: Both acute and convalescent COVID-19 samples were obtained from the United States, Italy and Spain. Sources were T cells, B-cell-depleted T cells, or PBMCs; the material itself was cDNA or gDNA.

The CDR3 spans 16 residues. Germline V lookup: CDR1 MNHEY, CDR2 SMNVEV (reference sequence). Trimming removed 7 bases at V and 6 bases at J, with 22 bases between. The TCR was taken from a man between 18 and 35 years old who had recovered from COVID-19. This chain connects TRBV27 to TRBJ2-1; perhaps TRBD2 as D (6 bases). The sequencing input was peripheral blood. The DNA for the CDR3 is TGTGCCAGCACCCCATGGGTTAGCGGAGCCCCCAATGAGCAGTTCTTC. It encodes CASTPWVSGAPNEQFF.